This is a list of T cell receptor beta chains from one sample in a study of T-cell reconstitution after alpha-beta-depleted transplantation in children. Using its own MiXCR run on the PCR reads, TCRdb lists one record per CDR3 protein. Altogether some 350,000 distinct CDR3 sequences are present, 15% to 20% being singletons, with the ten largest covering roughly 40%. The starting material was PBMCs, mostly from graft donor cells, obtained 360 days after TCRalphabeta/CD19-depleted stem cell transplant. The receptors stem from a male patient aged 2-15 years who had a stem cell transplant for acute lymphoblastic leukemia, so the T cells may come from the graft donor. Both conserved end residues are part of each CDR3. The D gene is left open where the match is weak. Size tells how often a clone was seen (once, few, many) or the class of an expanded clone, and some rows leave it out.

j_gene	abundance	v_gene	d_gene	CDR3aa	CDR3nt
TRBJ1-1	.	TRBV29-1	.	CSASGPQAGAFF	TGCAGCGCCTCCGGACCCCAAGCTGGGGCTTTCTTT
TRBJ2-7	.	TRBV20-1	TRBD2	CSAKRFAGGDSYEQYF	TGCAGTGCTAAAAGGTTTGCGGGGGGAGACTCCTACGAGCAGTACTTC
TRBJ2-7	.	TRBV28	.	CASSLEGSHEQYF	TGTGCCAGCAGTTTAGAGGGGAGCCACGAGCAGTACTTC
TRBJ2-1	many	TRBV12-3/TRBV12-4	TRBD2	CASSTSGRGINEQFF	TGTGCCAGCAGTACGAGCGGGAGGGGGATCAATGAGCAGTTCTTC
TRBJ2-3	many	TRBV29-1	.	CSVELGRDPDTQYF	TGCAGCGTTGAACTCGGCAGGGACCCAGATACGCAGTATTTT
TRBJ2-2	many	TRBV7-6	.	CASSLAGDHTNTGELFF	TGTGCCAGCAGCTTAGCGGGAGACCATACGAACACCGGGGAGCTGTTTTTT
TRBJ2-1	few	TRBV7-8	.	CASSLIVAGNIPSNEQFF	TGTGCCAGCAGCTTAATCGTGGCCGGGAATATACCCTCCAATGAGCAGTTCTTC
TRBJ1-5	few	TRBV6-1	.	CASRAYDPGGNQPQHF	TGTGCCAGCAGAGCTTACGACCCTGGCGGCAATCAGCCCCAGCATTTT
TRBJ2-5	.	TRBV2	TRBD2	CASSDGGRTETQYF	TGTGCCAGCAGTGACGGCGGGAGGACAGAGACCCAGTACTTC
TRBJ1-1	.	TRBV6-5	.	CASSYSGRGGGAFF	TGTGCCAGCAGTTACTCTGGTCGGGGAGGGGGAGCTTTCTTT
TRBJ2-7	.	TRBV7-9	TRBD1	CASSPEGTGSYEQYF	TGTGCCAGCAGCCCGGAGGGGACAGGCTCCTACGAGCAGTACTTC
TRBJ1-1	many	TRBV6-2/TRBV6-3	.	CASSYTWRGRTNTEAFF	TGTGCCAGCAGTTACACCTGGAGGGGACGGACCAACACTGAAGCTTTCTTT
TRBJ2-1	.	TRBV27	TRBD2	CASSLPGLGGNEQFF	TGTGCCAGCAGTCTACCGGGACTAGGAGGAAATGAGCAGTTCTTC
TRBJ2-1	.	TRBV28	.	CATLGHYNEQFF	TGTGCCACCCTCGGACATTACAATGAGCAGTTCTTC
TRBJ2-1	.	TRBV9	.	CASSVTFSSYNEQFF	TGTGCCAGCAGCGTGACTTTCAGCTCCTACAATGAGCAGTTCTTC
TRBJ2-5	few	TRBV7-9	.	CASSLSLEQETQYF	TGTGCCAGCAGCTTATCGCTAGAACAAGAGACCCAGTACTTC
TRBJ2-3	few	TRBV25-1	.	CASSEWSADTQYF	TGTGCCAGCAGTGAATGGAGCGCAGATACGCAGTATTTT